This TCR beta chain emerged from a study of cytomegalovirus exposure and HLA in healthy donors. Study-level findings and limits: Researchers reportedly found TCR beta sequences accurately predicted most subjects' HLA-A and HLA-B alleles. Previous analysis showed most TCR beta V segments were productive about 90% or about 30% of the time.

This CDR3 contains 12 residues. V dropped 4 bases and J dropped 5 bases, with 8 bases sitting between them. Per germline, CDR1 SGHDN and CDR2 FVKESK. PCR amplification relied on 60 Vbeta primers (plus 13 Jbeta primers). Clones were sequenced by immunoSEQ multiplex PCR, and TCRdb holds only the in-frame ones, with some missing. Seen here are tens of thousands of clones, 65% to 80% observed once, and the top ten hold roughly 17%. On this clone itself: Its matching antigen is unknown.

Source material: PBMCs. The sequence came from a middle-aged man in good health and CMV-seropositive. The chain combines TRBV14 with TRBJ2-5, with D unclear. In nucleotides, the CDR3 is TGTGCCAGCAGCCCCTTCGGGGAGACCCAGTACTTC. Its translation is CASSPFGETQYF.